This T cell receptor (beta chain) was retrieved from a study of OX40 agonist ivuxolimab in advanced cancers. Study outcomes and limitations: There were, on average, more expanded clones in CD8+ T cells than in CD4+.

The protocol was immunoSEQ multiplex PCR, while the TCRdb copy is restricted to in-frame clones and leaves out a portion. There are around 84,000 clones in the sample; about nine tenths occur only once, and roughly 9.6% lies in the top ten. The CDR3 extends over 15 amino acids. Germline values: CDR1 LGHNA, CDR2 YSLEER. Trimming removed 0 bases at V and 1 base at J, with 10 bases between. If patients had autoimmune disease history or systemic immunosuppression, they were excluded. In the case of this clone: Its target is unknown.

The rearrangement uses TRBV4-3 and TRBJ2-7; no firm D call. The sequenced sample was CD4+ or CD8+ T cells sorted from blood, obtained in a trial of the OX40 agonist ivuxolimab. This receptor was taken from an adult with an advanced solid tumor such as melanoma, head and neck, liver or kidney cancer. CDR3 loop: CASSQDLGVSYEQYF. CDR3 nucleotides: TGCGCCAGCAGCCAAGATCTTGGAGTGTCCTACGAGCAGTACTTC.